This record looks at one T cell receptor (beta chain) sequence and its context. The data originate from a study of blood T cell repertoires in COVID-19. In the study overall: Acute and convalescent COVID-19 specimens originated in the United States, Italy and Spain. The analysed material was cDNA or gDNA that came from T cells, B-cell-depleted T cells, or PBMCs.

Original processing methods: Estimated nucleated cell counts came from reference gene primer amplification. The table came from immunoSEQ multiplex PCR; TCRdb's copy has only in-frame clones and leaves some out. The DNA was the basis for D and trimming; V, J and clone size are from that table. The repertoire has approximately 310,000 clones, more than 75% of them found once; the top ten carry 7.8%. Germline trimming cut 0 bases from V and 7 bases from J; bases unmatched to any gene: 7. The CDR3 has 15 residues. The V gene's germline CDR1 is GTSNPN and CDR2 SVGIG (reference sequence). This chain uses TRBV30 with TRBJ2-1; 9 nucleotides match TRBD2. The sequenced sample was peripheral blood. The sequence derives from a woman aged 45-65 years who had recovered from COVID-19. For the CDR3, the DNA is TGTGCCTGGAGTGTAAAAGCGGGAGGCAAGAATGAGCAGTTCTTC. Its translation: CAWSVKAGGKNEQFF.